Shown below are 4 T cell receptor beta chains from a single sample sequenced in a study of brain metastases from non-small cell lung cancer. Here immunoSEQ multiplex PCR was the method, and the copy in TCRdb shows in-frame clones only, minus some. The sample has a few thousand clones; approximately 80% are singletons. Sequenced sample: primary lung tumor tissue. The source is a donor at least 40 years old with non-small cell lung cancer.

V and J are TRBV25-1 and TRBJ1-5, with 8 bases lining up with TRBD1. CDR1 is MGHDK and CDR2 is SYGVNS in the germline V gene. This CDR3 is built from 14 residues. Trimming removed 5 bases from V and 7 bases from J; junction bases left unmatched: 7. The CDR3 reads CASSSGTGFQPQHF. CDR3 DNA: TGTGCCAGCAGTTCCGGGACAGGCTTCCAGCCCCAGCATTTT.

The rearrangement links TRBV4-2 to TRBJ2-1, with 14 bases matching TRBD2. The CDR3 runs to 16 residues. Trimming took 4 bases from V and 10 from J; bases not matched to a gene: 9. Looked up from germline, CDR1 is LGHNA and CDR2 is YNFKEQ. In nucleotides, the CDR3 is TGTGCCAGCAGCCTGGTCGGGACTAGCGGGGGTCACGAGCAGTTCTTC. Residues: CASSLVGTSGGHEQFF.

The chain is built from TRBV19 and TRBJ2-5, with D possibly matching TRBD2 (5 bases). This CDR3 spans 14 amino acids. With 3 bases removed from V and 2 bases from J, the gap between germline ends came to 10 bases. CDR1 and CDR2 (germline): LNHDA, SQIVND (reference sequence). CDR3 nucleotide sequence: TGTGCCAGTAGTATGCGCGGGTTTCAAGAGACCCAGTACTTC. The encoded protein is CASSMRGFQETQYF.

CDR3 protein: CASSPGGAGGLVETQYF. The CDR3 nucleotides are TGTGCCAGCAGCCCCGGGGGGGCAGGGGGTCTGGTAGAGACCCAGTACTTC. This chain uses TRBV7-2 with TRBJ2-5, with D tentatively TRBD2 (8 bases). V was pared by 5 bases and J by 4 bases, with 23 bases between. The germline V gene encodes CDR1 SGHTA and CDR2 FQGNSA. This CDR3 comprises 17 residues.